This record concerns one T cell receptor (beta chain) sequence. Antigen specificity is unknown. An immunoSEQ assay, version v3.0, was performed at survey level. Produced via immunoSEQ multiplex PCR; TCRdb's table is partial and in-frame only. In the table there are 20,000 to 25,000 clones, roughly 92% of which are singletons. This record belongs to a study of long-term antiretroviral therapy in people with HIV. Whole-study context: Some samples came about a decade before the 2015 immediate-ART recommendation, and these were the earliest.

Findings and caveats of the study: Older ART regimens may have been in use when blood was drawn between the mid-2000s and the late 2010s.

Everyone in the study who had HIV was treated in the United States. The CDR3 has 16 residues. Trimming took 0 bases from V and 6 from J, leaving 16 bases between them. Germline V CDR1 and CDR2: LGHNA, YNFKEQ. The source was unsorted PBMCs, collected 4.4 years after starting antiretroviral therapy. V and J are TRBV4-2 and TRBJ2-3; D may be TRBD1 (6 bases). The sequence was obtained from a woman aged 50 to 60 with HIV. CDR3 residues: CASSQDRQGMLDTQYF. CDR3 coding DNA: TGTGCCAGCAGCCAAGACCGGCAGGGGATGTTGGATACGCAGTATTTT.